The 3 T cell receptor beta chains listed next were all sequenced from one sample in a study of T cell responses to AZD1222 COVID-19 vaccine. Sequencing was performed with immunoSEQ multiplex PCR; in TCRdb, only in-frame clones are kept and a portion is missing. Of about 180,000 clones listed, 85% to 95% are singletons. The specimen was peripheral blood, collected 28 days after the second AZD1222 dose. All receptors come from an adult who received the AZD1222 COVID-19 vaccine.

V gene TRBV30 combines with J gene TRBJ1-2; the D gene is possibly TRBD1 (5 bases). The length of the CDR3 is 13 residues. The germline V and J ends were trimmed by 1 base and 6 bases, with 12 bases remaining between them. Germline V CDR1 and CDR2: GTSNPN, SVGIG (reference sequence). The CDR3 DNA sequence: TGTGCCTGGAGTGCACTTCGGGGCAATGGCTACACCTTC. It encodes CAWSALRGNGYTF. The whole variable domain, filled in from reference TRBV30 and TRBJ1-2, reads SQTIHQWPATLVQPVGSPLSLECTVEGTSNPNLYWYRQAAGRGLQLLFYSVGIGQISSEVPQNLSASRPQDRQFILSSKKLLLSDSGFYLCAWSALRGNGYTFGSGTRLTVV.

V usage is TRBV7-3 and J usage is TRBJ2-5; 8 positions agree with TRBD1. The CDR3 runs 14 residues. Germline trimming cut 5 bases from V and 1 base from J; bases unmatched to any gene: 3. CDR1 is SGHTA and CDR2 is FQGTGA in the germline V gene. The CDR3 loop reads CASSPGQGQETQYF. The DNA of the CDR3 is TGTGCCAGCAGCCCTGGACAGGGCCAAGAGACCCAGTACTTC.

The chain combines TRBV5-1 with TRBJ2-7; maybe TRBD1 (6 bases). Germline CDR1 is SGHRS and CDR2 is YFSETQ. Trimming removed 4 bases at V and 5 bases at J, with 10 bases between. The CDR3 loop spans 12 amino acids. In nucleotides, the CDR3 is TGCGCCAGCAGCGGGCAGGGGAACGAGCAGTACTTC. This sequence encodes CASSGQGNEQYF.